This TCR beta chain appears in the sequencing data of a study of blood T cell repertoires in COVID-19. Background on the study: Acute and convalescent COVID-19 samples came from the United States, Italy and Spain.

Method: immunoSEQ multiplex PCR; TCRdb's copy keeps in-frame clones and lacks some. This sample yields a few hundred thousand clones, of which 80% to 90% are seen a single time; approximately 2.4% belongs to the top ten. The sample consisted of peripheral blood. The TCR originated in a middle-aged man who had recovered from COVID-19.

The CDR3 nucleotides read TGTGCCAGCAGCCCCCGTAGCGGGGGGCACACCGGGGAGCTGTTTTTT. Amino acid sequence: CASSPRSGGHTGELFF. This rearrangement joins TRBV3-1 (or the pseudogene TRBV3-2) to TRBJ2-2; 10 bases agree with TRBD2. Germline V CDR1 and CDR2: LGHDT, YNNKEL (reference sequence). The length of the CDR3 is 16 residues. Trimming removed 4 bases from V and 3 bases from J; junction bases left unmatched: 5.